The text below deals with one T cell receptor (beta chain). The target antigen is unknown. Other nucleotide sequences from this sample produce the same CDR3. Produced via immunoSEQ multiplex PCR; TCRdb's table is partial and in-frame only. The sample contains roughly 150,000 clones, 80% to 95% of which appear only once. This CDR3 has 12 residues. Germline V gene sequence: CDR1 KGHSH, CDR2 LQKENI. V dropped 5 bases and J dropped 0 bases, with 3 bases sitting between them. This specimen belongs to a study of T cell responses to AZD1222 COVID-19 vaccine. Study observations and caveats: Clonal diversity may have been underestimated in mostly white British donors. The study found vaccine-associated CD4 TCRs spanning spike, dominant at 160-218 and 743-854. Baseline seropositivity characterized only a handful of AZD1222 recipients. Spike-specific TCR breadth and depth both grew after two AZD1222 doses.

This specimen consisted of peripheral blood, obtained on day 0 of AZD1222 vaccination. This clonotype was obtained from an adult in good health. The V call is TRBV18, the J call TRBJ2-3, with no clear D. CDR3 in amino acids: CASSSSTDTQYF. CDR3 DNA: TGTGCCAGCTCATCTAGCACAGATACGCAGTATTTT.